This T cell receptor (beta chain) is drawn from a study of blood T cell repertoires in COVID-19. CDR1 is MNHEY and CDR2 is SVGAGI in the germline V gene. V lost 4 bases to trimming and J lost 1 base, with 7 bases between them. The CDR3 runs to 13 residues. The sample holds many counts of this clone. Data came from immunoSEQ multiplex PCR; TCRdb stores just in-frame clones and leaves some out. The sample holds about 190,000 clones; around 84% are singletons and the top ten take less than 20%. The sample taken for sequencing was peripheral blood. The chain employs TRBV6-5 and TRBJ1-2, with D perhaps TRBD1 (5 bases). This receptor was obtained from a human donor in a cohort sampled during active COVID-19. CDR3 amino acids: CASSLGVNYGYTF. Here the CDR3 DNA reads TGTGCCAGCAGTTTAGGGGTTAACTATGGCTACACCTTC.